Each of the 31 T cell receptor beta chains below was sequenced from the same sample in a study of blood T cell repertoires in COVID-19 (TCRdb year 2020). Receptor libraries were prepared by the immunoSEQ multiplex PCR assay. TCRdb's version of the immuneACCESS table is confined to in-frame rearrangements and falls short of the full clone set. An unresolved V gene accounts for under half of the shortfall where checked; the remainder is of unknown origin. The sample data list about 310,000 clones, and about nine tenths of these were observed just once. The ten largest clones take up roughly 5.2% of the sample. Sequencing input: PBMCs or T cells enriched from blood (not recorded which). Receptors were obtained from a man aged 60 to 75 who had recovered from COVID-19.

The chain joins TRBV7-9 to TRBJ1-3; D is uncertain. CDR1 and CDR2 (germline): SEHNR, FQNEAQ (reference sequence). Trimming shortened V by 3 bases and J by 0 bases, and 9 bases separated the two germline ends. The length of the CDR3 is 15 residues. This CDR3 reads CASSLQRVSGNTIYF. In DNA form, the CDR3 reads TGTGCCAGCAGCTTGCAGAGGGTCTCTGGAAACACCATATATTTT. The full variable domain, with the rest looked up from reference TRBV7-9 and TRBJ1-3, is DTGVSQNPRHKITKRGQNVTFRCDPISEHNRLYWYRQTLGQGPEFLTYFQNEAQLEKSRLLSDRFSAERPKGSFSTLEIQRTEQGDSAMYLCASSLQRVSGNTIYFGEGSWLTVV.

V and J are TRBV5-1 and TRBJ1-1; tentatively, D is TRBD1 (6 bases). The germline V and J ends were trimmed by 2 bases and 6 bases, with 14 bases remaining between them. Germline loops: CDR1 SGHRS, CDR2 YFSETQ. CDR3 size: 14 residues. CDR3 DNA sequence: TGCGCCAGCAGCTTACCCCGACAGGACTCTGAAGCTTTCTTT. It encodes CASSLPRQDSEAFF. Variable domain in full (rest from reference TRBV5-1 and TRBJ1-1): KAGVTQTPRYLIKTRGQQVTLSCSPISGHRSVSWYQQTPGQGLQFLFEYFSETQRNKGNFPGRFSGRQFSNSRSEMNVSTLELGDSALYLCASSLPRQDSEAFFGQGTRLTVV.

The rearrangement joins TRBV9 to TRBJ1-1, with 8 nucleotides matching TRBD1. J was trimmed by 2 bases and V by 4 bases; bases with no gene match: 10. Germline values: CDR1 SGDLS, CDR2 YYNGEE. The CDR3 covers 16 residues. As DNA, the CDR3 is TGTGCCAGCAGCCCACCTTCGGGACAGGTTAACACTGAAGCTTTCTTT. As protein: CASSPPSGQVNTEAFF.

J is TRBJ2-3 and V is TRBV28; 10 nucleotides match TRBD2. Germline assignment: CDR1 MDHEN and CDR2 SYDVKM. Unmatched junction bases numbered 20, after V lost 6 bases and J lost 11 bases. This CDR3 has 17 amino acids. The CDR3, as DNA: TGTGCCAGCAGGCCCCGAGGGTCTAGCGGGAGAATTAGTGTGCAGTATTTT. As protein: CASRPRGSSGRISVQYF. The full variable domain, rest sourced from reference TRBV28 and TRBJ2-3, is DVKVTQSSRYLVKRTGEKVFLECVQDMDHENMFWYRQDPGLGLRLIYFSYDVKMKEKGDIPEGYSVSREKKERFSLILESASTNQTSMYLCASRPRGSSGRISVQYFGPGTRLTVL.

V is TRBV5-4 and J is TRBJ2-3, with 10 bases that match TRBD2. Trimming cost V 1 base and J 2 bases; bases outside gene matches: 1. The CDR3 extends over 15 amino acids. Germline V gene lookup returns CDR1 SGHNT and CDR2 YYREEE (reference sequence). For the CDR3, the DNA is TGTGCCAGCAGCTTGACTAGCGGGGTCACAGATACGCAGTATTTT. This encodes CASSLTSGVTDTQYF. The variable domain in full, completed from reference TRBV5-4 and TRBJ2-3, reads ETGVTQSPTHLIKTRGQQVTLRCSSQSGHNTVSWYQQALGQGPQFIFQYYREEENGRGNFPPRFSGLQFPNYSSELNVNALELDDSALYLCASSLTSGVTDTQYFGPGTRLTVL.

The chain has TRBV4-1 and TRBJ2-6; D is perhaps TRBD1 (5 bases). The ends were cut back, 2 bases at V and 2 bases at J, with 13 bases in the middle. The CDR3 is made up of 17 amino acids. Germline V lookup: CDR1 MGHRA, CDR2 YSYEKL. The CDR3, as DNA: TGCGCCAGCAGCCAAAAAAACCCAGGGACTGGGGCCAACGTCCTGACTTTC. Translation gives CASSQKNPGTGANVLTF.

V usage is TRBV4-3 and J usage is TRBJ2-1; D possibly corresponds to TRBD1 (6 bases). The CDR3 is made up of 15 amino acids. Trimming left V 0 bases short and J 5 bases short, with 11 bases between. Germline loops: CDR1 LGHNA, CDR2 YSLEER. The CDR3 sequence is CASSQDWDTHNEQFF. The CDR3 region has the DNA TGCGCCAGCAGCCAAGATTGGGACACCCACAATGAGCAGTTCTTC.

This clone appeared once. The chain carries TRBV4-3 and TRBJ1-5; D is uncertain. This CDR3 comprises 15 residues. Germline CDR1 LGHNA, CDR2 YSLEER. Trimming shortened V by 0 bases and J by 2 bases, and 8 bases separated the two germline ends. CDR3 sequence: CASSQDPSGNQPQHF. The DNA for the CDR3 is TGCGCCAGCAGCCAAGATCCGAGCGGCAATCAGCCCCAGCATTTT.

This chain's CDR3 is CASSEAPGLAGVKETQYF. CDR3 nucleotides: TGTGCCAGCAGTGAAGCCCCGGGACTAGCGGGAGTAAAAGAGACCCAGTACTTC. V and J are TRBV6-1 and TRBJ2-5; 14 positions agree with TRBD2. Germline V gene data show CDR1 as MNHNS and CDR2 as SASEGT. Trimming removed 0 bases from V and 3 bases from J; junction bases left unmatched: 6. This CDR3 region has 18 residues.

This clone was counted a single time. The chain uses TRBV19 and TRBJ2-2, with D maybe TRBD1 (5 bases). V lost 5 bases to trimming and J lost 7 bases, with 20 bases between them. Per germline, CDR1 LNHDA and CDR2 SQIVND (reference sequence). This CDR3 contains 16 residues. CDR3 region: CASSLNWGATIGELFF. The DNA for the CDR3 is TGTGCCAGTAGTCTCAATTGGGGCGCGACGATCGGGGAGCTGTTTTTT.

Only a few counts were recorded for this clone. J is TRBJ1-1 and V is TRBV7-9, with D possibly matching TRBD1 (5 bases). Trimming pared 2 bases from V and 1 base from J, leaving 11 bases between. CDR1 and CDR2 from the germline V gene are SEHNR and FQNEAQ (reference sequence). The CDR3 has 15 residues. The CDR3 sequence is CASSLIGGANTEAFF. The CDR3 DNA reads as TGTGCCAGCAGCTTAATCGGAGGGGCGAACACTGAAGCTTTCTTT.

CDR3 nucleotide sequence: TGTGCCAGCAGCCCTCCGCGGGGCCGTTCCTACGAGCAGTACTTC. Protein: CASSPPRGRSYEQYF. The rearrangement links TRBV7-9 to TRBJ2-7, with TRBD2 as a possible D gene (6 bases). The CDR3 is 15 residues long. The V gene's germline CDR1 is SEHNR and CDR2 FQNEAQ (reference sequence). With 5 bases removed from V and 1 base from J, the gap between germline ends came to 15 bases.

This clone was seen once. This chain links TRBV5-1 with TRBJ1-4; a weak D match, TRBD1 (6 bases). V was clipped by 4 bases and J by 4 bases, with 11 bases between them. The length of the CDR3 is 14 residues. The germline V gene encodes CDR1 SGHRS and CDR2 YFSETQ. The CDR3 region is CASSVGHRNEKLFF. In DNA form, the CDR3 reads TGCGCCAGCAGCGTGGGACACCGTAATGAAAAACTGTTTTTT.

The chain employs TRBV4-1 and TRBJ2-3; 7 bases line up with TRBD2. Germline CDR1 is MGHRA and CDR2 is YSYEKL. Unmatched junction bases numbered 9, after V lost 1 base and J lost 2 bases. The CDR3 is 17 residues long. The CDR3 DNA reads TGCGCCAGCAGCCAAGGGGACTATTCCATTGCCACAGATACGCAGTATTTT. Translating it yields CASSQGDYSIATDTQYF.

CDR3 in DNA: TGCAGCGTTGGTCCCGAAGCTCGGGCAGGGAAAGGCTACACCTTC. Translation: CSVGPEARAGKGYTF. The chain recombines TRBV29-1 with TRBJ1-2; a weak D match, TRBD1 (5 bases). The length of the CDR3 is 15 residues. Trimming shortened V by 4 bases and J by 8 bases, and 23 bases separated the two germline ends. Per germline, CDR1 SQVTM and CDR2 ANQGSEA.

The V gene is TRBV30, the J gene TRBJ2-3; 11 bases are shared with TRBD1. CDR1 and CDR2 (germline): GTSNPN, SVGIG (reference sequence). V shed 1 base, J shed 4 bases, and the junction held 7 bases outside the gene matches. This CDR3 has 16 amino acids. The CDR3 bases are TGTGCCTGGAGTGGTCGGACAGGGGGCATGGCAGATACGCAGTATTTT. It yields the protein CAWSGRTGGMADTQYF.

For the CDR3, the DNA is TGCAGCGTTACCCAGGGGGCAAGGTACGAGCAGTACTTC. Amino acid sequence: CSVTQGARYEQYF. The chain combines TRBV29-1 with TRBJ2-7, with 8 nucleotides matching TRBD1. This CDR3 is built from 13 residues. The germline CDR1 and CDR2 sequences are SQVTM and ANQGSEA. Trimming cost V 5 bases and J 4 bases; bases outside gene matches: 7.

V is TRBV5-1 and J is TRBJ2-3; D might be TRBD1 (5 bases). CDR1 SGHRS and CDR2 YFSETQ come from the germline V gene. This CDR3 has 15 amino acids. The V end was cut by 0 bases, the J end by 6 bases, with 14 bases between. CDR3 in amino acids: CASSLGGAGSDTQYF. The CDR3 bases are TGCGCCAGCAGCTTGGGTGGGGCCGGGTCGGATACGCAGTATTTT.

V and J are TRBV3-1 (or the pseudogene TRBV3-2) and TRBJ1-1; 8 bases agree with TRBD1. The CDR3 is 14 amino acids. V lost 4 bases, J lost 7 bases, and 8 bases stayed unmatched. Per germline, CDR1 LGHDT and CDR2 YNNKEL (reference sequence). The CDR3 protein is CASSPTDRDIEAFF. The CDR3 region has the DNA TGTGCCAGCAGCCCGACGGACAGGGATATTGAAGCTTTCTTT.

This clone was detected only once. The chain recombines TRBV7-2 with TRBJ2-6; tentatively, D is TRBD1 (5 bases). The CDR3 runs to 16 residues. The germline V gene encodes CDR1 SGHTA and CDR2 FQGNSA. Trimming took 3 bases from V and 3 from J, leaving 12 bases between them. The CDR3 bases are TGTGCCAGCAGCTTTTCAGGGTTGGGTGGGGCCAACGTCCTGACTTTC. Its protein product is CASSFSGLGGANVLTF.

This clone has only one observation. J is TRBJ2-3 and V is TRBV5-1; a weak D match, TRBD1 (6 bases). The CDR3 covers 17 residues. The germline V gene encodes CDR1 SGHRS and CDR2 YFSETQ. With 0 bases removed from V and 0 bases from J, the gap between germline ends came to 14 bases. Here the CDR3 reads CASSLAPQGTSTDTQYF. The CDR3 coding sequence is TGCGCCAGCAGCTTGGCCCCCCAGGGGACCAGCACAGATACGCAGTATTTT.

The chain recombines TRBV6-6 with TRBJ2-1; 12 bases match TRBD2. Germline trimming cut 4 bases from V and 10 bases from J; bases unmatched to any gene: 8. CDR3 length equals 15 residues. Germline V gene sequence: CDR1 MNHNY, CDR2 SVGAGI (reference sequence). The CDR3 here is CASSSSSGRALEQFF. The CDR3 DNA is TGTGCCAGCAGTTCCTCTAGCGGGAGGGCCTTAGAGCAGTTCTTC.

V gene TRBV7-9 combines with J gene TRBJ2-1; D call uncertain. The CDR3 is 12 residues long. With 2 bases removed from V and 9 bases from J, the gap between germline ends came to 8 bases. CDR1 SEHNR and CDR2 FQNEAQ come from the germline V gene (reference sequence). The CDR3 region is CASSLNTGEQFF. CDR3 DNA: TGTGCCAGCAGCTTAAACACGGGTGAGCAGTTCTTC. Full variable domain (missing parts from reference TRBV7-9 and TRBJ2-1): DTGVSQNPRHKITKRGQNVTFRCDPISEHNRLYWYRQTLGQGPEFLTYFQNEAQLEKSRLLSDRFSAERPKGSFSTLEIQRTEQGDSAMYLCASSLNTGEQFFGPGTRLTVL.

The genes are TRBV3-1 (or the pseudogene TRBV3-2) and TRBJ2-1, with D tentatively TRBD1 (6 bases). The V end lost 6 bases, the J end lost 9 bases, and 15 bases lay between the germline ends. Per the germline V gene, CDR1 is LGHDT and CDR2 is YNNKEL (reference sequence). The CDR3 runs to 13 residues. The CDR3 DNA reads TGTGCCAGCAGTCAATCTCTAGGGGGTGAGCAGTTCTTC. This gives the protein CASSQSLGGEQFF.

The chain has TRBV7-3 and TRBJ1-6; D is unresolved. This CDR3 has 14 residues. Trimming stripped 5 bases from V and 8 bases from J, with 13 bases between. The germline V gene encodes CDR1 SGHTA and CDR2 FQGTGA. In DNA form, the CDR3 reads TGTGCCAGCAGCCAAGGCGGCGGATATTCACCCCTCCACTTT. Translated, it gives CASSQGGGYSPLHF.

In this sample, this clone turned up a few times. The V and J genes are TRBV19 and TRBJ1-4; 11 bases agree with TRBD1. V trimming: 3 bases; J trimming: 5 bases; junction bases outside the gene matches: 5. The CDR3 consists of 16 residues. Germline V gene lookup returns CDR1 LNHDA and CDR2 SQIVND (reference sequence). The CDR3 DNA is TGTGCCAGTAGTATTTCGGGGACAGGGGGGAATGAAAAACTGTTTTTT. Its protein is CASSISGTGGNEKLFF.

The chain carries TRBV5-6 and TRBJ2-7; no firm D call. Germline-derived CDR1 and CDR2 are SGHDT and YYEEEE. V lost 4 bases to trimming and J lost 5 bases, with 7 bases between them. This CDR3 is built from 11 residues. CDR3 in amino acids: CASSRVNEQYF. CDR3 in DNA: TGTGCCAGCAGCCGAGTAAACGAGCAGTACTTC.

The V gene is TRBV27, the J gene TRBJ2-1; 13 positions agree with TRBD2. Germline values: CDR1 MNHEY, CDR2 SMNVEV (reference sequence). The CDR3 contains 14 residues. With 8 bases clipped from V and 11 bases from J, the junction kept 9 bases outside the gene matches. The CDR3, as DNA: TGTGCCAGCCGACTAGCGGGAGGAGAGGGCAAGCAGTTCTTC. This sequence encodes CASRLAGGEGKQFF.

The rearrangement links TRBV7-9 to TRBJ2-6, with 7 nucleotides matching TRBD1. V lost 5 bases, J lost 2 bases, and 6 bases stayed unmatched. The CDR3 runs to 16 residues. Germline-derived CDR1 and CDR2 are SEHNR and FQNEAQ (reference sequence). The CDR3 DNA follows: TGTGCCAGCAGCAACCCCCAGGGGGCTGGGGCCAACGTCCTGACTTTC. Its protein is CASSNPQGAGANVLTF.

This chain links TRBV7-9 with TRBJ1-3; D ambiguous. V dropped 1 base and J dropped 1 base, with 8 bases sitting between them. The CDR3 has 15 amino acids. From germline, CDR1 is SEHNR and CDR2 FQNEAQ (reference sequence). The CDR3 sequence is CASSLVEISGNTIYF. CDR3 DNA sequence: TGTGCCAGCAGCTTAGTGGAGATTTCTGGAAACACCATATATTTT.

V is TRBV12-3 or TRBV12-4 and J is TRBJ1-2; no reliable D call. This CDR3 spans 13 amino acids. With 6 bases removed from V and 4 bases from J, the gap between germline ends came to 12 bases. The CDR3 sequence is CASSPQRGYGYTF. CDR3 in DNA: TGTGCCAGCAGCCCACAGCGGGGCTATGGCTACACCTTC.